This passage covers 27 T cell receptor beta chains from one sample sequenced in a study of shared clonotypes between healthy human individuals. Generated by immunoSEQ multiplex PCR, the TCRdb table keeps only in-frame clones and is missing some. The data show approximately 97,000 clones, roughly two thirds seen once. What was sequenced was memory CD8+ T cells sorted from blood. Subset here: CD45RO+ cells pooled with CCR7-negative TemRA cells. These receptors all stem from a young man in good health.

In DNA, the CDR3 is TGCGCCAGCAGGCCGGCTAGCGACACCTACGAGCAGTACTTC. Its translation is CASRPASDTYEQYF. The V call is TRBV5-1, the J call TRBJ2-7; a possible D gene is TRBD2 (6 bases). Trimming removed 5 bases from V and 2 bases from J, with 14 bases in between. The CDR3 sequence is 14 residues long. CDR1 SGHRS and CDR2 YFSETQ come from the germline V gene.

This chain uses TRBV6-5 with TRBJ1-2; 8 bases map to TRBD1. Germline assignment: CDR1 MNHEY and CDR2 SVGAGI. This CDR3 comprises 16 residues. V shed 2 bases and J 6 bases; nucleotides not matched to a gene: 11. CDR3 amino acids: CASSYLRQGAFDGYTF. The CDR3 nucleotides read TGTGCCAGCAGTTACCTTCGGCAGGGGGCCTTTGATGGCTACACCTTC.

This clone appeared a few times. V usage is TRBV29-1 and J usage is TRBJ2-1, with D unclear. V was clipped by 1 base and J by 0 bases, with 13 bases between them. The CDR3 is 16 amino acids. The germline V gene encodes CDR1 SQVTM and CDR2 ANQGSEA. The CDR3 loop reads CSVEAQAEISYNEQFF. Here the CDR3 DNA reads TGCAGCGTTGAAGCCCAGGCGGAAATCTCCTACAATGAGCAGTTCTTC.

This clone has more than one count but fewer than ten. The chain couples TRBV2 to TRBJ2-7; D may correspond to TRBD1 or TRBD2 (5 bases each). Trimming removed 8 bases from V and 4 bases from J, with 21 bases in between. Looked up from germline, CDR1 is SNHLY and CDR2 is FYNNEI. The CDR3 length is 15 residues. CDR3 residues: CASSRRIVGEYEQYF. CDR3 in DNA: TGTGCCAGCTCACGACGGATTGTGGGGGAGTACGAGCAGTACTTC.

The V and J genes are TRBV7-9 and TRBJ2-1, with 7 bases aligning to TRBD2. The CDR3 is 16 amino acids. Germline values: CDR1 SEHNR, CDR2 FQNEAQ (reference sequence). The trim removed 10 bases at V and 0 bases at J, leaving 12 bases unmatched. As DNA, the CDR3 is TGTGCCAACACGGGGATTCGCGGGAGCTCCTACAATGAGCAGTTCTTC. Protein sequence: CANTGIRGSSYNEQFF.

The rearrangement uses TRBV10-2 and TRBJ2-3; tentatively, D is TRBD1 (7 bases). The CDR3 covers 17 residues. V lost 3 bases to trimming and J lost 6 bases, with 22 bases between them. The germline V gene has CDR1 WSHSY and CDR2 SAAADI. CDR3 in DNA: TGCGCCAGCAGTGATTTTGGGGGGACAGTGTTCTCCGATACGCAGTATTTT. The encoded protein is CASSDFGGTVFSDTQYF.

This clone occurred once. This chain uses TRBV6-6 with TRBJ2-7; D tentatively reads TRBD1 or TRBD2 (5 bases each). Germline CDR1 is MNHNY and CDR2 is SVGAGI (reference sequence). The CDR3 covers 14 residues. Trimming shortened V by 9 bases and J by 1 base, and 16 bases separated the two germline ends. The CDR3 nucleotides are TGTGCCAGTAAGGGACGGGTGGGATCCTACGAGCAGTACTTC. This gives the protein CASKGRVGSYEQYF.

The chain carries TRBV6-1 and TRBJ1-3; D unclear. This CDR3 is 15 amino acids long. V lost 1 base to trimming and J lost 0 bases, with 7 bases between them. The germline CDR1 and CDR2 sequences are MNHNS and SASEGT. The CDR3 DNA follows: TGTGCCAGCAGTGAAGAGAGTTACTCTGGAAACACCATATATTTT. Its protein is CASSEESYSGNTIYF.

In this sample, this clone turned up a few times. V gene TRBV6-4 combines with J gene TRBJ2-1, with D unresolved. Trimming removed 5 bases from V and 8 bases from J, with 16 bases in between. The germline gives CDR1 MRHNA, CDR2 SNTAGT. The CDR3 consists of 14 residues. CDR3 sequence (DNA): TGTGCCAGCAGTAACGAAGAGGAAAGCGATGAGCAGTTCTTC. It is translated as CASSNEEESDEQFF.

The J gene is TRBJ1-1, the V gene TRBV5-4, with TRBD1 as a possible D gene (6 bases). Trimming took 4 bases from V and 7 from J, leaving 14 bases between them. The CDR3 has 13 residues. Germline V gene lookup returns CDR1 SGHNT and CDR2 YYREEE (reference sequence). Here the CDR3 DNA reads TGTGCCAGCAGCCTAGGGGGGGGCCTTGAAGCTTTCTTT. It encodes CASSLGGGLEAFF.

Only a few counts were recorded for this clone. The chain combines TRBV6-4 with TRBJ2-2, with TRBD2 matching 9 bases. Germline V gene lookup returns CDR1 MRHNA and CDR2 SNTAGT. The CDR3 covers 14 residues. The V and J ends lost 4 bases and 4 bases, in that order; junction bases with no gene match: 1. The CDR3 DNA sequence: TGTGCCAGCAGTGGTAGCGGGAGCACCGGGGAGCTGTTTTTT. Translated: CASSGSGSTGELFF.

The CDR3 DNA is TGTGCCAGTAGTATACTAGCGGGAGGGGCCTACAATGAGCAGTTCTTC. This encodes CASSILAGGAYNEQFF. V and J are TRBV19 and TRBJ2-1; TRBD2 matches at 12 bases. This CDR3 has 16 residues. Germline loops: CDR1 LNHDA, CDR2 SQIVND (reference sequence). Germline trimming cut 2 bases from V and 2 bases from J; bases unmatched to any gene: 1.

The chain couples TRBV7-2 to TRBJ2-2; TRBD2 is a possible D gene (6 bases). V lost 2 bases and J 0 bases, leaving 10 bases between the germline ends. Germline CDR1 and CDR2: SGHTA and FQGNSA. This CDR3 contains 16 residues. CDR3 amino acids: CASSLWAGSNTGELFF. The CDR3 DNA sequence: TGTGCCAGCAGCTTATGGGCGGGGTCGAACACCGGGGAGCTGTTTTTT.

The CDR3 reads CASGVVGTGELFF. CDR3 bases: TGCGCCAGCGGGGTAGTTGGGACCGGGGAGCTGTTTTTT. This chain uses TRBV10-2 with TRBJ2-2; D remains unclear. Trimming removed 8 bases from V and 5 bases from J, with 12 bases in between. From germline, CDR1 is WSHSY and CDR2 SAAADI. The CDR3 extends over 13 amino acids.

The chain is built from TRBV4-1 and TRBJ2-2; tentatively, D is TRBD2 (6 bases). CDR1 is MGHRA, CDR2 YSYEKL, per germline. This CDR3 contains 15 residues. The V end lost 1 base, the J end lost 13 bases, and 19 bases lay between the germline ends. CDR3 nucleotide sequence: TGCGCCAGCAGCCAAGTATTAGGGCTTAGCGGAGGGCTGTTTTTT. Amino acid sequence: CASSQVLGLSGGLFF.

For the CDR3, the DNA is TGTGCCAGTAGTATCGGGGCTGACCTCTACGAGCAGTACTTC. Encoded protein: CASSIGADLYEQYF. The chain carries TRBV19 and TRBJ2-7; D tentatively fits TRBD1 or TRBD2 (5 bases each). This CDR3 comprises 14 residues. V was trimmed by 3 bases and J by 3 bases, leaving 12 bases between them. The V gene's germline CDR1 is LNHDA and CDR2 SQIVND (reference sequence).

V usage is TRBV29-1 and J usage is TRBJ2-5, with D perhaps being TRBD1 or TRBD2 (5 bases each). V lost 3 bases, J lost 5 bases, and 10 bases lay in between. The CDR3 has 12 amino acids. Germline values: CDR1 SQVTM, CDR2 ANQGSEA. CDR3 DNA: TGCAGCGTTGACCAGGGCGGGGAGACCCAGTACTTC. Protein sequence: CSVDQGGETQYF.

CDR3 in amino acids: CASTHDPQGKVNTEAFF. The CDR3 bases are TGTGCCAGCACCCACGATCCCCAGGGGAAGGTGAACACTGAAGCTTTCTTT. The chain has TRBV21-1 and TRBJ1-1; no check of the table's D call, TRBD1, against the DNA was made. TRBV21-1 is given as a pseudogene. The CDR3 has 17 residues.

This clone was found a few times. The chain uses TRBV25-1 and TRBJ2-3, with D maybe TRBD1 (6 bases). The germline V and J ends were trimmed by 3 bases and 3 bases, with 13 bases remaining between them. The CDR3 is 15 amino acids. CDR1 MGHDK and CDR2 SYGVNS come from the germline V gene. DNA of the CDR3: TGTGCCAGCAGTGAGGGGCAGGGGCGGACAGATACGCAGTATTTT. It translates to CASSEGQGRTDTQYF.

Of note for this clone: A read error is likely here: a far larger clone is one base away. The CDR3 region is CASRGQSYGQYF. In DNA, the CDR3 is TGTGCCAGCAGGGGACAGTCCTACGGGCAGTACTTC. The chain joins TRBV6-5 to TRBJ2-7; TRBD1 aligns across 7 bases. The CDR3 has 12 residues. Germline V gene data show CDR1 as MNHEY and CDR2 as SVGAGI.

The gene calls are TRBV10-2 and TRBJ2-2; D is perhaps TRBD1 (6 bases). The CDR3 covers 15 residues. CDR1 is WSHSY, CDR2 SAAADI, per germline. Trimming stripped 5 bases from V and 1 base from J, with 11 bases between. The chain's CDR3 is CASSLPGQNTGELFF. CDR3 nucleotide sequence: TGCGCCAGCAGTCTTCCGGGACAGAACACCGGGGAGCTGTTTTTT.

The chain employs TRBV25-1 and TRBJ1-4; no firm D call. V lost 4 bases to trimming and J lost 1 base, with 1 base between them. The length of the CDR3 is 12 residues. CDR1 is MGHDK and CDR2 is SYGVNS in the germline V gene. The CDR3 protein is CASSGTNEKLFF. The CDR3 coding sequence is TGTGCCAGCAGTGGAACTAATGAAAAACTGTTTTTT.

The CDR3 coding sequence is TGTGCCAGCAGCCCCGGGACCTCTACCGATACGCAGTATTTT. Translated: CASSPGTSTDTQYF. The chain recombines TRBV7-3 with TRBJ2-3, with D perhaps matching TRBD1 or TRBD2 (5 bases each). Germline V gives CDR1 SGHTA, CDR2 FQGTGA. The CDR3 length is 14 residues. Trimming took off 5 bases at V and 6 bases at J, with 15 bases between the two ends.

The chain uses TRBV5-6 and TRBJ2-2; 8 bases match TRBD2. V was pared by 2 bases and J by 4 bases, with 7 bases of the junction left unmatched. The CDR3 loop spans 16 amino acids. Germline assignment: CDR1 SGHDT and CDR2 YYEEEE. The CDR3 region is CASSFGAGVFTGELFF. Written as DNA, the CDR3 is TGTGCCAGCAGCTTCGGAGCGGGAGTTTTCACCGGGGAGCTGTTTTTT.

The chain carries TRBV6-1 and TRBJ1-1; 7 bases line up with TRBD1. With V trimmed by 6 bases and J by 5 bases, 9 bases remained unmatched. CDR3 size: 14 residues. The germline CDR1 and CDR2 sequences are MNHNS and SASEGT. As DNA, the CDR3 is TGTGCCAGCAGGGGGACAGACTCGAGAACTGAAGCTTTCTTT. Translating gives CASRGTDSRTEAFF.

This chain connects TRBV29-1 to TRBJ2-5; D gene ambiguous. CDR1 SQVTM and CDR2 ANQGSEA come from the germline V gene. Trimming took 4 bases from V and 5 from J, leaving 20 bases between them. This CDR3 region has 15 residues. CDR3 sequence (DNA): TGCAGCGTTGTCTGGCAGGAAGCTTTCAGTGAGACCCAGTACTTC. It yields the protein CSVVWQEAFSETQYF.

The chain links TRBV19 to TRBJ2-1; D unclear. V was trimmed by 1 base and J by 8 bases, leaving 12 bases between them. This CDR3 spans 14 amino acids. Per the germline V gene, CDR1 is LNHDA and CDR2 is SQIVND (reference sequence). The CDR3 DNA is TGTGCCAGTAGTATAGTAAGCCCGGACCATGAGCAGTTCTTC. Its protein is CASSIVSPDHEQFF.